These 16 T cell receptor beta chains came from one sample sequenced in a study of shared clonotypes between healthy human individuals. Sequenced by immunoSEQ multiplex PCR; TCRdb stores in-frame clones only, minus some. The table records 2 million to 3 million clones, over 85% of them present only once. The material sequenced was naive CD4+ T cells from PBMCs. Subset indicated: CD45RA+ positively selected. All receptors derive from a man between 18 and 29 years old in good health. Some clones in this sample may be carry-over from other donors' samples.

The chain uses TRBV7-2 and TRBJ2-2; D remains ambiguous. V lost 6 bases and J 7 bases, leaving 9 bases between the germline ends. The CDR3 consists of 12 residues. Germline V CDR1 and CDR2: SGHTA, FQGNSA. The CDR3 loop is CASRILGGELFF. In DNA form, the CDR3 reads TGTGCCAGCAGGATACTGGGCGGGGAGCTGTTTTTT.

This clone appeared a few times. The V gene is TRBV28, the J gene TRBJ1-2; a possible D gene is TRBD1 (5 bases). Germline CDR1 MDHEN, CDR2 SYDVKM. The length of the CDR3 is 13 residues. Between the trimmed V and J ends, which lost 6 bases and 6 bases, there was a span of 14 bases. The CDR3 DNA is TGTGCCAGCAGCCTGCTGATGGACAATGGCTACACCTTC. This codes for CASSLLMDNGYTF.

The chain has TRBV5-4 and TRBJ2-7; 9 bases are shared with TRBD2. Germline V gene data show CDR1 as SGHNT and CDR2 as YYREEE (reference sequence). This CDR3 has 16 amino acids. V was clipped by 4 bases and J by 3 bases; unmatched bases: 11. The CDR3: CASSRGGAGGYYEQYF. The DNA of the CDR3 is TGTGCCAGCAGCCGCGGGGGAGCGGGAGGTTACTACGAGCAGTACTTC.

The chain links TRBV7-3 to TRBJ2-1; a possible D gene is TRBD1 (5 bases). This CDR3 is built from 14 residues. Per germline, CDR1 SGHTA and CDR2 FQGTGA. V was clipped by 3 bases and J by 3 bases, with 9 bases between them. This chain's CDR3 is CASSLQGFYNEQFF. CDR3 bases: TGTGCCAGCAGCTTGCAGGGCTTCTACAATGAGCAGTTCTTC.

About this clone itself: Other DNA sequences in this specimen translate into the identical CDR3. The CDR3 loop reads CASSLLAGSYEQYF. The CDR3 bases are TGTGCCAGCAGCTTATTGGCAGGGTCCTACGAGCAGTACTTC. The gene calls are TRBV7-9 and TRBJ2-7, with D perhaps TRBD1 (5 bases). Trimming removed 2 bases from V and 1 base from J, with 9 bases in between. This CDR3 is built from 14 residues. Germline V gene data show CDR1 as SEHNR and CDR2 as FQNEAQ (reference sequence). Drawing the rest from reference TRBV7-9 and TRBJ2-7, the complete variable domain is DTGVSQNPRHKITKRGQNVTFRCDPISEHNRLYWYRQTLGQGPEFLTYFQNEAQLEKSRLLSDRFSAERPKGSFSTLEIQRTEQGDSAMYLCASSLLAGSYEQYFGPGTRLTVT.

The chain joins TRBV2 to TRBJ2-3, with a weak D call TRBD2 (6 bases). This CDR3 contains 15 residues. Germline CDR1 reads SNHLY; CDR2 reads FYNNEI. Trimming took off 6 bases at V and 0 bases at J, with 13 bases between the two ends. The CDR3 here is CASRAGTLSTDTQYF. Here the CDR3 DNA reads TGTGCCAGCAGGGCCGGGACTCTTAGCACAGATACGCAGTATTTT.

In nucleotides, the CDR3 is TGTGCCAGCAGTGACGGACAGCAAAACCAAGCTTTCTTT. It is translated as CASSDGQQNQAFF. This chain uses TRBV25-1 with TRBJ1-1, with D possibly TRBD1 on 6 matching bases. CDR3 length equals 13 residues. CDR1 and CDR2 from the germline V gene are MGHDK and SYGVNS. Trimming shortened V by 3 bases and J by 9 bases, and 14 bases separated the two germline ends. Complete variable domain (other parts from reference TRBV25-1 and TRBJ1-1): EADIYQTPRYLVIGTGKKITLECSQTMGHDKMYWYQQDPGMELHLIHYSYGVNSTEKGDLSSESTVSRIRTEHFPLTLESARPSHTSQYLCASSDGQQNQAFFGQGTRLTVV.

The chain links TRBV28 to TRBJ1-2; D unclear. Germline V gives CDR1 MDHEN, CDR2 SYDVKM. The CDR3 runs 14 residues. V lost 6 bases to trimming and J lost 7 bases, with 18 bases between them. In nucleotides, the CDR3 is TGTGCCAGCAGCCGTAGTGGTGGGTGGAGTGGCTACACCTTC. It yields the protein CASSRSGGWSGYTF.

The chain joins TRBV29-1 to TRBJ2-7; tentatively, D is TRBD2 (6 bases). With 6 bases removed from V and 11 bases from J, the gap between germline ends came to 23 bases. CDR1 and CDR2 (germline): SQVTM, ANQGSEA. This CDR3 comprises 13 residues. The CDR3 is CSVVPGLTLGEYF. The CDR3 coding sequence is TGCAGCGTCGTCCCGGGACTGACACTAGGGGAGTACTTC.

The chain combines TRBV4-1 with TRBJ1-2, with 9 positions matching TRBD1. CDR1 is MGHRA, CDR2 YSYEKL, per germline. The length of the CDR3 is 15 residues. Trimming at V came to 1 base and at J to 8 bases, leaving 8 bases not matched to a gene. CDR3 sequence: CASSQGARQGGGYTF. The CDR3 DNA reads as TGCGCCAGCAGCCAAGGCGCCCGACAGGGGGGCGGCTACACCTTC.

The genes are TRBV5-1 and TRBJ2-5; D is unclear. Per the germline V gene, CDR1 is SGHRS and CDR2 is YFSETQ. The length of the CDR3 is 13 residues. V lost 1 base to trimming and J lost 5 bases, with 9 bases between them. This chain's CDR3 is CASSLHVLETQYF. In DNA, the CDR3 is TGCGCCAGCAGCTTGCATGTTCTGGAGACCCAGTACTTC.

The chain links TRBV6-5 to TRBJ2-7; 7 nucleotides align to TRBD1. Losses at the gene ends were 5 bases for V and 6 bases for J; bases not matched to a gene: 13. Germline CDR1 and CDR2: MNHEY and SVGAGI. The CDR3 has 15 residues. CDR3 coding DNA: TGTGCCAGCAGTCCTCGAGGGGGCGGGTGGGGCGAGCAGTACTTC. It codes for CASSPRGGGWGEQYF.

The rearrangement joins TRBV7-2 to TRBJ2-2; TRBD2 matches at 12 bases. Per the germline V gene, CDR1 is SGHTA and CDR2 is FQGNSA. V dropped 5 bases and J dropped 1; count of bases not matched to a gene: 8. The CDR3 runs 18 residues. CDR3 residues: CASSPLGTSGLNTGELFF. The CDR3, as DNA: TGTGCCAGCAGCCCCTTGGGGACTAGCGGGTTGAACACCGGGGAGCTGTTTTTT.

CDR3 sequence (DNA): TGTGCCAGCAGCAAACGATCAAGGAGGGAGGGGGACAATGAGCAGTTCTTC. It codes for CASSKRSRREGDNEQFF. V usage is TRBV11-3 and J usage is TRBJ2-1; D might be TRBD2 (7 bases). CDR3 length equals 17 residues. V dropped 5 bases and J dropped 5 bases, with 22 bases sitting between them. Germline assignment: CDR1 SGHNT and CDR2 YENEEA. The entire variable domain, with the rest obtained from reference TRBV11-3 and TRBJ2-1, is as follows: EAGVVQSPRYKIIEKKQPVAFWCNPISGHNTLYWYLQNLGQGPELLIRYENEEAVDDSQLPKDRFSAERLKGVDSTLKIQPAELGDSAVYLCASSKRSRREGDNEQFFGPGTRLTVL.

A note on this clone: Other DNA sequences in this specimen translate into the identical CDR3. The gene calls are TRBV5-1 and TRBJ2-3; D may be TRBD2 (6 bases). Per germline, CDR1 SGHRS and CDR2 YFSETQ. Trimming removed 2 bases from V and 1 base from J, with 8 bases in between. The CDR3 totals 14 residues. The CDR3 DNA is TGCGCCAGCAGCTTCCCGGGGGGCACAGATACGCAGTATTTT. Amino acid sequence: CASSFPGGTDTQYF.

CDR3 residues: CASRGTGGKYEQYF. The CDR3 coding sequence is TGTGCCAGTAGAGGGACAGGGGGCAAGTACGAGCAGTACTTC. V gene TRBV19 combines with J gene TRBJ2-7; 12 bases match TRBD1. The CDR3 has 14 amino acids. Germline V lookup: CDR1 LNHDA, CDR2 SQIVND (reference sequence). With V trimmed by 6 bases and J by 4 bases, 4 bases remained unmatched.